The source of this TCR beta chain is a study of blood T cell repertoires in COVID-19. The CDR3 covers 12 residues. CDR1 LGHDT and CDR2 YNNKEL come from the germline V gene (reference sequence). V dropped 4 bases and J dropped 5 bases, with 9 bases sitting between them. TCRdb's table, derived via immunoSEQ multiplex PCR, lists solely in-frame clones and lacks some. This sample carries about 210,000 clones, 80% of them seen once, and the ten largest clones take more than 10%. The source material was peripheral blood. This sequence originates from a human donor in a cohort sampled during active COVID-19. J is TRBJ2-7 and V is TRBV3-1 (or the pseudogene TRBV3-2); D is ambiguous. CDR3 DNA: TGTGCCAGCAGCCCGGGTAATCACGAGCAGTACTTC. Encoded protein: CASSPGNHEQYF.